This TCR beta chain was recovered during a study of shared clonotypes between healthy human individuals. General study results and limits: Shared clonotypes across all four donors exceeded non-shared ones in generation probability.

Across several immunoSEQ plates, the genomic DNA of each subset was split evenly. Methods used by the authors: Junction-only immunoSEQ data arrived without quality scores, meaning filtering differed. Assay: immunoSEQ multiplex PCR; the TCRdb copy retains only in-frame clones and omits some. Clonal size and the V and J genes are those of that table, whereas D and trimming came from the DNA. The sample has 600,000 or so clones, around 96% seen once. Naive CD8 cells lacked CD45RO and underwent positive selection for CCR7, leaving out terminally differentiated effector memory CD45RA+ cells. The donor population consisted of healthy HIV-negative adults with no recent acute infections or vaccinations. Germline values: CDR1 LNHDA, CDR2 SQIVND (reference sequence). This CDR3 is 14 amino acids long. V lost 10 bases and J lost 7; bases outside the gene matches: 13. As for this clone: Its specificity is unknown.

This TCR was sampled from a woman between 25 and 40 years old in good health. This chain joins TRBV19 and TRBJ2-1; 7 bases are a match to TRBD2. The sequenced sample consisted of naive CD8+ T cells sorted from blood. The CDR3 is CATEGASGLNEQFF. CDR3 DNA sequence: TGTGCCACCGAGGGAGCTAGCGGCCTAAATGAGCAGTTCTTC.